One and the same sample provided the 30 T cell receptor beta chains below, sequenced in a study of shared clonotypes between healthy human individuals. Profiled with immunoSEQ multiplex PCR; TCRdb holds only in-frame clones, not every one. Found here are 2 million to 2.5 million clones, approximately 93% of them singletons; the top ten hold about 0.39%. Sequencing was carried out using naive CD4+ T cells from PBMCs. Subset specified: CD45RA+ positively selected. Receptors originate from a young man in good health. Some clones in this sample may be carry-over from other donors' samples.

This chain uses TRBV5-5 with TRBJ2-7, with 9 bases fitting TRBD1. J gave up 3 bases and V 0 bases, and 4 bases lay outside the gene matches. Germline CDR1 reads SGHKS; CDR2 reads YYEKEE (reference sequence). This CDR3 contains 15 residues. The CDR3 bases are TGTGCCAGCAGCTTGGAGGGACAGGGCCTCTACGAGCAGTACTTC. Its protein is CASSLEGQGLYEQYF. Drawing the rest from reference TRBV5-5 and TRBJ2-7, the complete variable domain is DAGVTQSPTHLIKTRGQQVTLRCSPISGHKSVSWYQQVLGQGPQFIFQYYEKEERGRGNFPDRFSARQFPNYSSELNVNALLLGDSALYLCASSLEGQGLYEQYFGPGTRLTVT.

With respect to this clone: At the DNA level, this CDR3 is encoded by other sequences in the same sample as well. CDR3 sequence: CASSGLARETQYF. DNA of the CDR3: TGTGCCAGCAGTGGGCTAGCGAGGGAGACCCAGTACTTC. The chain couples TRBV6-1 to TRBJ2-5; perhaps TRBD2 as D (6 bases). V lost 4 bases and J 5 bases, leaving 11 bases between the germline ends. The CDR3 totals 13 residues. The germline gives CDR1 MNHNS, CDR2 SASEGT.

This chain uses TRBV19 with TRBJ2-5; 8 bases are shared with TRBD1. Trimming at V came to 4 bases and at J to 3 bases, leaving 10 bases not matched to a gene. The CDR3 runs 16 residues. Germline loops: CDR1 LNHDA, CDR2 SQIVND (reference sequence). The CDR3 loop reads CASSTRGLGIKETQYF. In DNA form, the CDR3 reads TGTGCCAGTAGTACCAGGGGGCTGGGAATTAAAGAGACCCAGTACTTC.

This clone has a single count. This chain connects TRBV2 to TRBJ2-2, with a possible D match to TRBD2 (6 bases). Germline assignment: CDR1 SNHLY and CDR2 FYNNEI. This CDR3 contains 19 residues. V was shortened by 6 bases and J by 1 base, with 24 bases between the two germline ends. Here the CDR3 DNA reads TGTGCCAGCAGGGCCCGCCTTGTGGCGCGGGAAAAGAACACCGGGGAGCTGTTTTTT. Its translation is CASRARLVAREKNTGELFF.

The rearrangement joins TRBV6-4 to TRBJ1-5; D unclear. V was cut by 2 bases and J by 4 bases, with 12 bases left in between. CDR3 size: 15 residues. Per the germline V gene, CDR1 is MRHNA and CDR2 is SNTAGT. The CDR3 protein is CASSDKPGPNQPQHF. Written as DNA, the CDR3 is TGTGCCAGCAGTGACAAACCGGGTCCAAATCAGCCCCAGCATTTT.

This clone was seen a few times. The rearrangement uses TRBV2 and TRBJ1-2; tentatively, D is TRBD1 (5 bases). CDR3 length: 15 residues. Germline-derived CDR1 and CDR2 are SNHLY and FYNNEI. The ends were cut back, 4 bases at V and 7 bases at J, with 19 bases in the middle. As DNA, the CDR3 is TGTGCCAGCAGTGTAAGTCCCCCAGGGCAGGGTGGCTACACCTTC. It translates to CASSVSPPGQGGYTF. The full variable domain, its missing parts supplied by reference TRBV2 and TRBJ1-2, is EPEVTQTPSHQVTQMGQEVILRCVPISNHLYFYWYRQILGQKVEFLVSFYNNEISEKSEIFDDQFSVERPDGSNFTLKIRSTKLEDSAMYFCASSVSPPGQGGYTFGSGTRLTVV.

The CDR3 protein is CASSDTGKSTQYF. DNA of the CDR3: TGTGCCAGCAGTGACACAGGGAAAAGTACGCAGTATTTT. The chain links TRBV25-1 to TRBJ2-3, with a possible D match to TRBD1 (6 bases). The V gene lost 3 bases and the J gene lost 8 bases, with 12 bases spanning the gap. Germline loops: CDR1 MGHDK, CDR2 SYGVNS. The length of the CDR3 is 13 residues.

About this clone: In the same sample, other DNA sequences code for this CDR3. In nucleotides, the CDR3 is TGTGCCAGCTCACCGGGGCAGGGGGACAATCAGCCCCAGCATTTT. Translation: CASSPGQGDNQPQHF. This sequence joins TRBV18 and TRBJ1-5; TRBD1 aligns across 7 bases. The CDR3 length is 15 residues. Germline V CDR1 and CDR2: KGHSH, LQKENI. J gave up 3 bases and V 3 bases, and 5 bases lay outside the gene matches.

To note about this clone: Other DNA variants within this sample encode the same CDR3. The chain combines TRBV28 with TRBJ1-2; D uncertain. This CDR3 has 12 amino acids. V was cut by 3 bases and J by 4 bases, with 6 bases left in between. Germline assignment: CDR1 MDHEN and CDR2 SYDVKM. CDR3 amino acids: CASSFLGYGYTF. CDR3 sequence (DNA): TGTGCCAGCAGTTTCCTGGGCTATGGCTACACCTTC.

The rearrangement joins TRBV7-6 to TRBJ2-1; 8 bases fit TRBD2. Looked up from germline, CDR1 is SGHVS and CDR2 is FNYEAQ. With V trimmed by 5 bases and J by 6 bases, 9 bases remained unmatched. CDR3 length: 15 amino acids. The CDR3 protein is CASSTREGELNEQFF. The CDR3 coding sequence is TGTGCCAGCAGCACTCGGGAGGGTGAGCTCAATGAGCAGTTCTTC.

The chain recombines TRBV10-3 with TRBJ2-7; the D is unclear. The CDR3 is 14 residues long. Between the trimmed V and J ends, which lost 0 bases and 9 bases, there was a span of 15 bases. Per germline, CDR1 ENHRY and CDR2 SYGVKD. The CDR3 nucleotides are TGTGCCATCAGTGAGTCTGGGCCGCAAATCGGGCAGTACTTC. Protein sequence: CAISESGPQIGQYF.

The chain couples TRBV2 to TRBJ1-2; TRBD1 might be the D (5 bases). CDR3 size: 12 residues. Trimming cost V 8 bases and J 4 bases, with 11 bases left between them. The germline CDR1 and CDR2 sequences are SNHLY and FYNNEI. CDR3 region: CASLGTSYGYTF. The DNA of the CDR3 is TGTGCCAGCCTGGGGACCTCCTATGGCTACACCTTC.

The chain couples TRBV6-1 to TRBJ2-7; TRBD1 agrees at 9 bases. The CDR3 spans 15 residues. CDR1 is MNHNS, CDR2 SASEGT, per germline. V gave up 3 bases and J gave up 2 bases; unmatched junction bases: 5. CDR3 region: CASSESGTGTYEQYF. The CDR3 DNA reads TGTGCCAGCAGTGAGTCGGGGACAGGGACCTACGAGCAGTACTTC.

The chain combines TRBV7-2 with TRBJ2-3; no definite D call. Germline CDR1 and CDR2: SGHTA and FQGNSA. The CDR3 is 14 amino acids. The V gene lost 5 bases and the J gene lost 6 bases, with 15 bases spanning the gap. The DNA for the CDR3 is TGTGCCAGCAGCGCGGCTAGGTACGTGGATACGCAGTATTTT. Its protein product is CASSAARYVDTQYF.

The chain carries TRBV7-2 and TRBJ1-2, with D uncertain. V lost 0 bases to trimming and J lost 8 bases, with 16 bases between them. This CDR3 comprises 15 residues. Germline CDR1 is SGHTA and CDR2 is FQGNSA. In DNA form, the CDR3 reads TGTGCCAGCAGCTTAGCGACATCCCGAAGGAAGGGCTACACCTTC. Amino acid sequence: CASSLATSRRKGYTF.

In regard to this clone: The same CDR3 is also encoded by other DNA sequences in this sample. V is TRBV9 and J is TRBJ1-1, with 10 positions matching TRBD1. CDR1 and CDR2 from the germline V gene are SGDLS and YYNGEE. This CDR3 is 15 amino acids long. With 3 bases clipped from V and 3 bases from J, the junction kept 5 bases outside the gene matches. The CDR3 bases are TGTGCCAGCAGCGCCCCGGGACAGGGGTACACTGAAGCTTTCTTT. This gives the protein CASSAPGQGYTEAFF.

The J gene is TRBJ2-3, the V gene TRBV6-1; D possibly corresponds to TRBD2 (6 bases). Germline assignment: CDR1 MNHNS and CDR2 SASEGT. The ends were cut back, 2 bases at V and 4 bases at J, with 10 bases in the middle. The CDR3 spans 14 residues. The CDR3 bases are TGTGCCAGCAGTGAACCGGGAGTCCCAGATACGCAGTATTTT. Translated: CASSEPGVPDTQYF.

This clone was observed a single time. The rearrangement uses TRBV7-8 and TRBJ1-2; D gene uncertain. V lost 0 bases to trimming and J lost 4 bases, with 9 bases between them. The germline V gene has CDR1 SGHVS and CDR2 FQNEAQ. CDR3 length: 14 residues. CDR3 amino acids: CASSLASGVYGYTF. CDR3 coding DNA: TGTGCCAGCAGCTTAGCGAGCGGAGTCTATGGCTACACCTTC.

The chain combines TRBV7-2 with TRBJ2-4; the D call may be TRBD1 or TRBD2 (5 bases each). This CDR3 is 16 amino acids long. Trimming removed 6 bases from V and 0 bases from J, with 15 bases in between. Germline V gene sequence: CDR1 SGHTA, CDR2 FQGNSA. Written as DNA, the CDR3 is TGTGCCAGCAGTTCGGGACGCCGCGGAGCCAAAAACATTCAGTACTTC. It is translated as CASSSGRRGAKNIQYF. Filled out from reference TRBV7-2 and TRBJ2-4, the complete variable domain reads GAGVSQSPSNKVTEKGKDVELRCDPISGHTALYWYRQSLGQGLEFLIYFQGNSAPDKSGLPSDRFSAERTGGSVSTLTIQRTQQEDSAVYLCASSSGRRGAKNIQYFGAGTRLSVL.

The CDR3 loop reads CASSLVGRPEQETQYF. The CDR3 nucleotides read TGCGCCAGCAGCTTGGTGGGACGGCCGGAACAAGAGACCCAGTACTTC. V and J are TRBV5-1 and TRBJ2-5; D could derive from TRBD1 or TRBD2 (5 bases each). V lost 0 bases, J lost 2 bases, and 14 bases lay in between. Germline lookup yields CDR1 SGHRS and CDR2 YFSETQ. There are 16 residues in the CDR3.

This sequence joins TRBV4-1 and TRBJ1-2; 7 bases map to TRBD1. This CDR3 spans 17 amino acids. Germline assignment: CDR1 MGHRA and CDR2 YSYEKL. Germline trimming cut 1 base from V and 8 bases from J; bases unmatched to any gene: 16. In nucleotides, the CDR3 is TGCGCCAGCAGCCAAGGGGGTCTGGACAGGCGCACGGACGGCTACACCTTC. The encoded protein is CASSQGGLDRRTDGYTF.

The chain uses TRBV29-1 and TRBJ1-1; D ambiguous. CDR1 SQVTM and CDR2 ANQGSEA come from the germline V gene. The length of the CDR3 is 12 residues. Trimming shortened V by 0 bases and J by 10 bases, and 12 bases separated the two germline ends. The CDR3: CSVEDPGSGAFF. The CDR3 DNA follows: TGCAGCGTTGAAGACCCCGGATCAGGAGCTTTCTTT.

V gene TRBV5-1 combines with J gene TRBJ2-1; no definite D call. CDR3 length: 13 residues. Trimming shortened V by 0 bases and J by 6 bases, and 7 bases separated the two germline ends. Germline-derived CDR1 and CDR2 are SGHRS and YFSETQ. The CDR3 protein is CASSLVQANEQFF. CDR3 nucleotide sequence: TGCGCCAGCAGCTTGGTTCAGGCCAATGAGCAGTTCTTC. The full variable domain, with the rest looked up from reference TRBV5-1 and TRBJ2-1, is KAGVTQTPRYLIKTRGQQVTLSCSPISGHRSVSWYQQTPGQGLQFLFEYFSETQRNKGNFPGRFSGRQFSNSRSEMNVSTLELGDSALYLCASSLVQANEQFFGPGTRLTVL.

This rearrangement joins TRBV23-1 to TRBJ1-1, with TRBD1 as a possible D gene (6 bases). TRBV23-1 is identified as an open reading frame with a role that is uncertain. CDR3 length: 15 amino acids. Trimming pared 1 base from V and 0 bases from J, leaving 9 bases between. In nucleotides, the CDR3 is TGCGCCAGCAGTCAATTGACAGGCCTGAACACTGAAGCTTTCTTT. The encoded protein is CASSQLTGLNTEAFF.

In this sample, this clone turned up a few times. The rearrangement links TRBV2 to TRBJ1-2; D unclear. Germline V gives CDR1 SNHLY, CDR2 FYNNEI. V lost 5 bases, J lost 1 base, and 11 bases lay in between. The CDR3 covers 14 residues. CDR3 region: CASSSGSFNYGYTF. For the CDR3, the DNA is TGTGCCAGCAGTTCCGGGTCCTTTAACTATGGCTACACCTTC.

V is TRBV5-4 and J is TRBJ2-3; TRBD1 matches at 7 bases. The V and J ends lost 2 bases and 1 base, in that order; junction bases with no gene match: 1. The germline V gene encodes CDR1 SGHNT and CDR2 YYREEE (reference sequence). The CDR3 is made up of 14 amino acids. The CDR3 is CASSFDRGTDTQYF. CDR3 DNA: TGTGCCAGCAGCTTTGACAGGGGCACAGATACGCAGTATTTT. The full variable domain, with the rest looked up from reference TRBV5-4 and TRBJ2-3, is ETGVTQSPTHLIKTRGQQVTLRCSSQSGHNTVSWYQQALGQGPQFIFQYYREEENGRGNFPPRFSGLQFPNYSSELNVNALELDDSALYLCASSFDRGTDTQYFGPGTRLTVL.

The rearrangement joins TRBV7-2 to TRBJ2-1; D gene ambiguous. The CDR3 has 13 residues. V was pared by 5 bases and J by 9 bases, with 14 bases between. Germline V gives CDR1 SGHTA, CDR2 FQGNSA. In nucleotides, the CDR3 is TGTGCCAGCAGCACCGGCCGTTTTGGTGAGCAGTTCTTC. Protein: CASSTGRFGEQFF.

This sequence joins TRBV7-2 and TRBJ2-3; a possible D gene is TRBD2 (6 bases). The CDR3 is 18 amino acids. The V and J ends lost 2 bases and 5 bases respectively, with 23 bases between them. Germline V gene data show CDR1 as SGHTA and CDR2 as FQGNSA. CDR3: CASSLPESGGGRVDTQYF. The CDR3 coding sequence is TGTGCCAGCAGCTTACCCGAATCTGGGGGAGGTAGGGTAGATACGCAGTATTTT.

DNA of the CDR3: TGCGCCAGCAGCTTGGGCGACCTCTACAATGAGCAGTTCTTC. The encoded protein is CASSLGDLYNEQFF. This rearrangement joins TRBV5-1 to TRBJ2-1; D is ambiguous. Germline CDR1 and CDR2: SGHRS and YFSETQ. The CDR3 extends over 14 amino acids. Trimming cost V 0 bases and J 3 bases, with 7 bases left between them.

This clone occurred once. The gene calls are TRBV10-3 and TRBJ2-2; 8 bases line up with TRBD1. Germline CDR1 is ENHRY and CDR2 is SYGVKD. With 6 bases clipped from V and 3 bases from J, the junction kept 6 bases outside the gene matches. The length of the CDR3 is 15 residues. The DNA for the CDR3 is TGTGCCATCAGGATGACAGGGGTTGACACCGGGGAGCTGTTTTTT. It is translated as CAIRMTGVDTGELFF.